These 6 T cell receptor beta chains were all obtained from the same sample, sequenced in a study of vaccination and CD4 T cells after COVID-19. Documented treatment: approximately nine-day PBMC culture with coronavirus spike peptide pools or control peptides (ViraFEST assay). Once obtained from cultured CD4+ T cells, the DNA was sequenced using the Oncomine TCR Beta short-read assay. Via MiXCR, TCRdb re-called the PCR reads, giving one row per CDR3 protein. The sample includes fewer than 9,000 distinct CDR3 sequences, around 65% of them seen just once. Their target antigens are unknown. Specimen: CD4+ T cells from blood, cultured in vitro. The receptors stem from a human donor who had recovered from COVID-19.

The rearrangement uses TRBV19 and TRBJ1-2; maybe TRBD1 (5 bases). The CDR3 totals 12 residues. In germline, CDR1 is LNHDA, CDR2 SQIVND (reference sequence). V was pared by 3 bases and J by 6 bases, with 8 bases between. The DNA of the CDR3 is TGTGCCAGTAGTATCCAGGGAGATGGCTACACCTTC. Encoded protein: CASSIQGDGYTF.

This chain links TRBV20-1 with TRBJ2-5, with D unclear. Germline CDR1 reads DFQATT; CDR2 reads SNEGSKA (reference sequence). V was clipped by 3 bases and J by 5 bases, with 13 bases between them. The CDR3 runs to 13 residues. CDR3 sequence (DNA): TGCAGTGCTAGTCTGTCGAGCTGGGAGACCCAGTACTTC. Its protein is CSASLSSWETQYF.

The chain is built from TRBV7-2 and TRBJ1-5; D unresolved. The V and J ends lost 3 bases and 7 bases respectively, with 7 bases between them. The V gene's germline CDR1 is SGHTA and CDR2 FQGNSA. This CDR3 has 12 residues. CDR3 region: CASSFATQPQHF. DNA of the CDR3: TGTGCCAGCAGCTTTGCGACCCAGCCCCAGCATTTT.

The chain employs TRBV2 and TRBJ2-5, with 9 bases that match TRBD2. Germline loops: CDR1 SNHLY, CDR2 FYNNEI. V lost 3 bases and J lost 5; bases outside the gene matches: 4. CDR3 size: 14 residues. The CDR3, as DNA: TGTGCCAGCAGTGACGCGGGGGGGCGGGAGACCCAGTACTTC. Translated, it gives CASSDAGGRETQYF.

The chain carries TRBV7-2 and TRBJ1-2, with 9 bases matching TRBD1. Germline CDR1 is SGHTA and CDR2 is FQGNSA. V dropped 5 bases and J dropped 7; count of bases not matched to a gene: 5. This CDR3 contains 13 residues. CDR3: CASSRDRAVGYTF. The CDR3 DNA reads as TGTGCCAGCAGCCGGGACAGGGCGGTTGGCTACACCTTC.

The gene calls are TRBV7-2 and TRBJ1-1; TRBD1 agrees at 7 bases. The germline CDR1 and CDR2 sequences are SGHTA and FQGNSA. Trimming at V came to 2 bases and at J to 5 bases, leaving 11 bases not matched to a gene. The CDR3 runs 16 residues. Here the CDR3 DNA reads TGTGCCAGCAGCTTAAGTGACAGGGTGATGGGGACTGAAGCTTTCTTT. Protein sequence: CASSLSDRVMGTEAFF.